Following are 20 T cell receptor beta chains from one sample sequenced in a study of post-analysis software for immune sequencing data. The study's findings and limits: Four or five TRBV segments, TRBV5-6, TRBV5-1 and TRBV20-1 among them, were found more frequent in patients than controls.

Sequencing libraries made from TCR beta cDNA carried unique molecular identifiers. From the PCR reads, TCRdb called clonotypes with MiXCR, one entry per CDR3 protein. This table has 700,000 to 800,000 distinct CDR3 sequences, 30% appearing once. No antigens are known for them. Sequencing was performed on blood. All receptors come from a girl between 5 and 17 years old with multiple sclerosis.

The V and J genes are TRBV12-3 or TRBV12-4 and TRBJ2-3; D might be TRBD1 or TRBD2, each matching 5 bases. The CDR3 length is 14 residues. With 6 bases removed from V and 8 bases from J, the gap between germline ends came to 18 bases. CDR3 loop: CASRDGQRGRTQYF. CDR3 DNA: TGTGCCAGCAGGGATGGGCAACGGGGCCGTACGCAGTATTTT.

Turning to this clonotype: Lacking the conserved final phenylalanine or tryptophan, this CDR3 likely reflects a read error. V is TRBV11-2 and J is TRBJ2-5; D is undetermined. CDR3 length: 16 amino acids. Trimming stripped 4 bases from V and 2 bases from J, with 17 bases between. Germline values: CDR1 SGHAT, CDR2 FQNNGV. In nucleotides, the CDR3 is TGTGCCAGCAGCTACCGGGCCGCAGGACCTCAAGAGACCCAGTACGTC. It translates to CASSYRAAGPQETQYV.

The chain recombines TRBV20-1 with TRBJ2-2, with TRBD1 identical over 10 bases. This CDR3 comprises 14 residues. Looked up from germline, CDR1 is DFQATT and CDR2 is SNEGSKA (reference sequence). V was pared by 4 bases and J by 5 bases, with 4 bases of the junction left unmatched. The CDR3 protein is CSATDRGRTGELFF. CDR3 DNA: TGCAGTGCTACGGACAGGGGGAGAACCGGGGAGCTGTTTTTT.

This clonotype was seen only a few times. As DNA, the CDR3 is TGTGCCAGCAGGGCCGGAACAGGGTGGGAGACCTACGAGCAGTACTTC. Protein product: CASRAGTGWETYEQYF. V and J are TRBV2 and TRBJ2-7; D possibly corresponds to TRBD1 (6 bases). V shed 6 bases and J shed 2 bases, with 20 bases lying between them. This CDR3 has 16 amino acids. Looked up from germline, CDR1 is SNHLY and CDR2 is FYNNEI.

This clonotype has just a few counts. The chain employs TRBV29-1 and TRBJ1-2; possible D gene TRBD1, 5 bases. V lost 6 bases, J lost 6 bases, and 23 bases lay in between. This CDR3 has 15 amino acids. Germline CDR1 is SQVTM and CDR2 is ANQGSEA. The CDR3 loop reads CSVTGLGGVNDGYTF. CDR3 DNA sequence: TGCAGCGTCACCGGACTTGGGGGTGTGAACGATGGCTACACCTTC.

This clonotype was seen a few times. The chain is built from TRBV5-1 and TRBJ2-1; 10 positions agree with TRBD2. Per germline, CDR1 SGHRS and CDR2 YFSETQ. The V gene end was trimmed by 0 bases and the J gene end by 7 bases; junction bases not matched to a gene: 7. This CDR3 contains 16 residues. As DNA, the CDR3 is TGCGCCAGCAGCTTGGCCAGCGGGGGGGGCATTAATGAGCAGTTCTTC. Residues: CASSLASGGGINEQFF.

J is TRBJ1-2 and V is TRBV7-2; the D gene is possibly TRBD1 (5 bases). V gave up 5 bases and J gave up 4 bases, with 11 bases separating them. Germline V lookup: CDR1 SGHTA, CDR2 FQGNSA. The CDR3 has 13 amino acids. As DNA, the CDR3 is TGTGCCAGCAGCGTATCCGGGGCCTATGGCTACACCTTC. It encodes CASSVSGAYGYTF.

The J gene is TRBJ2-1, the V gene TRBV9; 12 bases agree with TRBD2. CDR1 is SGDLS, CDR2 YYNGEE, per germline. V was pared by 0 bases and J by 4 bases, with 2 bases of the junction left unmatched. The CDR3 consists of 16 residues. The DNA of the CDR3 is TGTGCCAGCAGCGTAGGGGGGACTAGCGGGTACAATGAGCAGTTCTTC. Protein sequence: CASSVGGTSGYNEQFF.

This sequence joins TRBV7-2 and TRBJ2-7, with a weak D call TRBD2 (5 bases). The V end lost 3 bases, the J end lost 0 bases, and 9 bases lay between the germline ends. Germline V gene data show CDR1 as SGHTA and CDR2 as FQGNSA. CDR3 size: 14 residues. The CDR3 sequence is CASSFQRDSYEQYF. The DNA for the CDR3 is TGTGCCAGCAGCTTCCAGAGGGACTCCTACGAGCAGTACTTC.

This chain joins TRBV9 and TRBJ2-5; 8 bases agree with TRBD1. The CDR3 is 14 amino acids. V lost 3 bases, J lost 11 bases, and 12 bases stayed unmatched. Germline assignment: CDR1 SGDLS and CDR2 YYNGEE. CDR3 coding DNA: TGTGCCAGCAGCGAAGGGACAGGCTCCTACGGGCAGTACTTC. Translating it yields CASSEGTGSYGQYF.

Many counts were recorded for this clonotype. This chain joins TRBV29-1 and TRBJ2-4, with 8 bases fitting TRBD1. The CDR3 consists of 13 residues. Germline V CDR1 and CDR2: SQVTM, ANQGSEA. The V segment lost 6 bases and the J segment 7 bases; nucleotides outside the gene matches: 8. In DNA, the CDR3 is TGCAGCGTCATACAGGGGGTTGTCAACATTCAGTACTTC. The encoded protein is CSVIQGVVNIQYF.

The chain uses TRBV3-1 and TRBJ2-4; D is undetermined. V dropped 1 base and J dropped 5 bases, with 6 bases sitting between them. The CDR3 spans 13 residues. CDR1 and CDR2 from the germline V gene are LGHDT and YNNKEL (reference sequence). CDR3 sequence: CASSQASENIQYF. The CDR3 nucleotides read TGTGCCAGCAGCCAAGCGTCCGAAAACATTCAGTACTTC.

The rearrangement uses TRBV6-6 and TRBJ1-2; D gene uncertain. The V gene's germline CDR1 is MNHNY and CDR2 SVGAGI (reference sequence). The ends were cut back, 6 bases at V and 0 bases at J, with 8 bases in the middle. The CDR3 is made up of 13 amino acids. CDR3 sequence reads: CASRVSSNYGYTF. The CDR3, as DNA: TGTGCCAGCAGGGTCAGCTCTAACTATGGCTACACCTTC.

This clonotype has just a few counts. The chain employs TRBV4-3 and TRBJ2-7; 8 bases line up with TRBD2. The V and J ends lost 0 bases and 5 bases, in that order; junction bases with no gene match: 6. Germline CDR1 is LGHNA and CDR2 is YSLEER. The length of the CDR3 is 15 residues. The chain's CDR3 is CASSQDRTLADEQYF. The CDR3 DNA reads TGCGCCAGCAGCCAAGACAGGACACTAGCGGACGAGCAGTACTTC.

This clonotype showed up just a few times. The CDR3, as DNA: TGCGCCAGCAGCCCCGATGGGGCCTCTAGCAATCAGCCCCAGCATTTT. It codes for CASSPDGASSNQPQHF. The gene calls are TRBV5-1 and TRBJ1-5; possible D gene TRBD1, 5 bases. Germline V gene lookup returns CDR1 SGHRS and CDR2 YFSETQ. This CDR3 comprises 16 residues. V lost 4 bases and J lost 0, with 14 bases in between.

The gene calls are TRBV24-1 and TRBJ2-5; 10 nucleotides match TRBD1. The CDR3 consists of 15 residues. From germline, CDR1 is KGHDR and CDR2 SFDVKD. V was clipped by 1 base and J by 5 bases; unmatched bases: 3. CDR3 loop: CATSDFDRGRETQYF. The DNA of the CDR3 is TGTGCCACCAGTGATTTCGACAGGGGGCGGGAGACCCAGTACTTC.

This rearrangement joins TRBV9 to TRBJ2-1; D may be TRBD1 (5 bases). Germline V gives CDR1 SGDLS, CDR2 YYNGEE. The CDR3 is 14 amino acids. The V end lost 6 bases, the J end lost 6 bases, and 16 bases lay between the germline ends. Written as DNA, the CDR3 is TGTGCCAGCACCGAATCTGGGGCCGGCAATGAGCAGTTCTTC. It translates to CASTESGAGNEQFF.

This clonotype has ten or more counts. The chain is built from TRBV10-3 and TRBJ1-5; D perhaps matches TRBD1 (5 bases). The CDR3 length is 14 residues. The germline V gene has CDR1 ENHRY and CDR2 SYGVKD. V gave up 10 bases and J gave up 4 bases, with 17 bases separating them. The CDR3 sequence is CATNQGRVNQPQHF. The DNA of the CDR3 is TGTGCCACCAACCAGGGTCGGGTGAATCAGCCCCAGCATTTT.

This clonotype appeared many times. The chain joins TRBV7-9 to TRBJ2-5, with 8 bases fitting TRBD2. The CDR3 extends over 14 amino acids. Germline V gives CDR1 SEHNR, CDR2 FQNEAQ (reference sequence). With 4 bases clipped from V and 1 base from J, the junction kept 2 bases outside the gene matches. This CDR3 reads CASSSLAAQETQYF. Here the CDR3 DNA reads TGTGCCAGCAGCTCACTAGCGGCCCAAGAGACCCAGTACTTC.

The table lists this clonotype with a few counts. The gene calls are TRBV20-1 and TRBJ1-5; TRBD1 is a possible D gene (6 bases). Looked up from germline, CDR1 is DFQATT and CDR2 is SNEGSKA (reference sequence). Trimming took 3 bases from V and 5 from J, leaving 14 bases between them. The CDR3 consists of 14 residues. The CDR3 nucleotides are TGCAGTGCTAGGGGGGGGCGGAAAGATCAGCCCCAGCATTTT. Amino acid sequence: CSARGGRKDQPQHF.